A single sample gave rise to the 19 T cell receptor beta chains below, sequenced in a study of technical replicates of blood from several donors. Profiled with immunoSEQ multiplex PCR; TCRdb holds only in-frame clones, not every one. In the table there are about 34,000 clones, around 94% of which are singletons. The sequenced material came from PBMCs. These receptors all come from a human donor in good health. Some clones in this sample may be carry-over from other donors' samples.

The count of this clone is one. CDR3 nucleotide sequence: TGTGCCAGCAGCCGACCTGGGGACAAGCACTACGAGCAGTACTTC. This translates into CASSRPGDKHYEQYF. The chain carries TRBV7-9 and TRBJ2-7, with D possibly being TRBD1 (6 bases). The CDR3 covers 15 residues. Germline V gene lookup returns CDR1 SEHNR and CDR2 FQNEAQ (reference sequence). V was clipped by 5 bases and J by 3 bases, with 17 bases between them.

The sample holds one count of this clone. A junction boundary mismatches the germline segment, possibly from a read error. The chain has TRBV6-1 and TRBJ1-2, with a weak D call TRBD1 (5 bases). The CDR3 extends over 13 amino acids. Per germline, CDR1 MNHNS and CDR2 SASEGT. The CDR3 DNA reads TGTGCCAGCAGTGCGATTGCGGGGGGATCCCGCGCCTTC. Translated: CASSAIAGGSRAF.

This chain connects TRBV5-1 to TRBJ2-5; 9 bases agree with TRBD2. J lost 5 bases, V lost 4 bases, and 6 bases had no gene match. CDR3 size: 14 residues. Germline V gene data show CDR1 as SGHRS and CDR2 as YFSETQ. The CDR3: CASSRAGGYETQYF. The CDR3 coding sequence is TGCGCCAGCAGCCGCGCGGGAGGGTATGAGACCCAGTACTTC.

The rearrangement uses TRBV6-5 and TRBJ2-7, with TRBD2 identical over 8 bases. The CDR3 consists of 15 residues. CDR1 is MNHEY, CDR2 SVGAGI, per germline. J gave up 0 bases and V 5 bases, and 6 bases lay outside the gene matches. Written as DNA, the CDR3 is TGTGCCAGCAGTCCCTCCGGGAGGGACTCCTACGAGCAGTACTTC. This translates into CASSPSGRDSYEQYF.

This sequence joins TRBV6-5 and TRBJ2-1; a weak D match, TRBD2 (6 bases). The ends were cut back, 8 bases at V and 0 bases at J, with 14 bases in the middle. Germline CDR1 and CDR2: MNHEY and SVGAGI. The CDR3 sequence is 15 residues long. CDR3 sequence: CASSTEGSSYNEQFF. The CDR3 bases are TGTGCCAGCTCTACGGAGGGGAGCTCCTACAATGAGCAGTTCTTC.

The V and J genes are TRBV6-6 and TRBJ2-2, with 7 nucleotides matching TRBD1. V was pared by 6 bases and J by 1 base, with 5 bases of the junction left unmatched. Germline assignment: CDR1 MNHNY and CDR2 SVGAGI (reference sequence). This CDR3 region has 15 residues. The CDR3 DNA reads TGTGCCAGCAGGACGGGACAGAGGAACACCGGGGAGCTGTTTTTT. Its translation: CASRTGQRNTGELFF.

This clone was observed once. The chain joins TRBV4-1 to TRBJ1-1; D may be TRBD1 (6 bases). Germline assignment: CDR1 MGHRA and CDR2 YSYEKL. V shed 2 bases and J shed 3 bases, with 10 bases lying between them. The CDR3 totals 14 residues. For the CDR3, the DNA is TGCGCCAGCAGCCAAACTACAGGGTACACTGAAGCTTTCTTT. Translating gives CASSQTTGYTEAFF.

The rearrangement links TRBV27 to TRBJ2-7, with 8 bases lining up with TRBD2. Trimming removed 5 bases from V and 5 bases from J; junction bases left unmatched: 8. The germline CDR1 and CDR2 sequences are MNHEY and SMNVEV (reference sequence). The CDR3 extends over 14 amino acids. This CDR3 is CASSGPGLVHEQYF. The CDR3 nucleotides are TGTGCCAGCAGTGGACCGGGACTAGTCCACGAGCAGTACTTC.

With respect to this clone: One end of the junction fails to match germline, which may point to a read error. The chain employs TRBV7-8 and TRBJ1-5, with D possibly TRBD1 on 5 matching bases. The CDR3 sequence is 13 residues long. Germline V gives CDR1 SGHVS, CDR2 FQNEAQ. CDR3 region: CASSDSQNRPQHF. The CDR3 DNA is TGTGCCAGCAGCGACAGCCAAAATCGGCCCCAGCATTTT.

J is TRBJ1-1 and V is TRBV29-1, with TRBD1 matching over 8 bases. Looked up from germline, CDR1 is SQVTM and CDR2 is ANQGSEA. The junction had 2 bases not matched to a gene; V was cut back by 7 bases and J by 1 base. This CDR3 contains 12 residues. CDR3 in amino acids: CSADRGNTEAFF. For the CDR3, the DNA is TGCAGCGCAGACAGGGGGAACACTGAAGCTTTCTTT.

The CDR3 here is CASRRVGRGNTEAFF. The CDR3 DNA follows: TGCGCCAGCAGGCGCGTAGGGAGGGGGAACACTGAAGCTTTCTTT. V usage is TRBV5-1 and J usage is TRBJ1-1; tentatively, D is TRBD1 (5 bases). CDR3 length: 15 residues. Trimming pared 5 bases from V and 1 base from J, leaving 15 bases between. Germline lookup yields CDR1 SGHRS and CDR2 YFSETQ.

This chain joins TRBV4-1 and TRBJ1-4, with unresolved D. CDR1 and CDR2 from the germline V gene are MGHRA and YSYEKL. V dropped 2 bases and J dropped 10 bases, with 11 bases sitting between them. The CDR3 consists of 13 residues. CDR3 protein: CASSQSGVGKLFF. CDR3 nucleotides: TGCGCCAGCAGCCAAAGTGGAGTCGGAAAACTGTTTTTT.

The chain joins TRBV12-2 to TRBJ2-7; the tabulated D call, TRBD2, remains unverified against the DNA. TRBV12-2 is a known pseudogene. The CDR3 contains 16 residues. The CDR3 spells CASRSCRLAGAYEQYF. The CDR3 DNA reads as TGTGCAAGTCGCTCTTGCCGACTAGCGGGAGCCTACGAGCAGTACTTC.

By share, this clone counts as large (0.1 to 1%). The gene calls are TRBV4-1 and TRBJ2-3; 10 nucleotides align to TRBD2. This CDR3 has 14 amino acids. V lost 4 bases, J lost 6 bases, and 4 bases stayed unmatched. CDR1 MGHRA and CDR2 YSYEKL come from the germline V gene. CDR3 in amino acids: CASSPLAGEDTQYF. The CDR3 DNA follows: TGCGCCAGCAGCCCGCTAGCGGGGGAGGATACGCAGTATTTT.

The rearrangement links TRBV30 to TRBJ1-5; 11 nucleotides line up with TRBD1. J lost 6 bases, V lost 1 base, and 2 bases had no gene match. The CDR3 totals 14 residues. CDR1 GTSNPN and CDR2 SVGIG come from the germline V gene (reference sequence). CDR3 sequence reads: CAWSAGQGAQPQHF. CDR3 in DNA: TGTGCCTGGAGTGCTGGACAGGGGGCTCAGCCCCAGCATTTT.

The J gene is TRBJ2-7, the V gene TRBV5-4; no firm D call. The length of the CDR3 is 15 residues. Germline V gives CDR1 SGHNT, CDR2 YYREEE (reference sequence). V lost 0 bases and J lost 0, with 10 bases in between. CDR3 nucleotides: TGTGCCAGCAGCTTGGAGCCGACATACTCCTACGAGCAGTACTTC. Translated: CASSLEPTYSYEQYF.

J is TRBJ2-7 and V is TRBV19; 12 bases are a match to TRBD1. This CDR3 has 15 residues. Germline assignment: CDR1 LNHDA and CDR2 SQIVND (reference sequence). J was trimmed by 4 bases and V by 7 bases; bases with no gene match: 8. The CDR3 here is CASNSGTGGQYEQYF. CDR3 nucleotides: TGTGCCAGTAACTCCGGGACAGGGGGCCAATACGAGCAGTACTTC.

Comment on this clone: This same CDR3 is encoded by further DNA sequences in the sample. The chain links TRBV18 to TRBJ1-2; D is perhaps TRBD1 (5 bases). Germline V lookup: CDR1 KGHSH, CDR2 LQKENI. Trimming took off 0 bases at V and 2 bases at J, with 10 bases between the two ends. The CDR3 has 15 amino acids. CDR3: CASSPPSRANYGYTF. CDR3 nucleotides: TGTGCCAGCTCACCACCCTCCAGGGCCAACTATGGCTACACCTTC.

The genes are TRBV7-3 and TRBJ2-7; TRBD1 agrees at 12 bases. The CDR3 is 15 amino acids. Trimming removed 5 bases from V and 3 bases from J; junction bases left unmatched: 5. Germline CDR1 SGHTA, CDR2 FQGTGA. CDR3 sequence (DNA): TGTGCCAGCAGCGACGGGACAGGGGGCTTCTACGAGCAGTACTTC. It codes for CASSDGTGGFYEQYF.